Presented here are 2 T cell receptor beta chains from one specimen sequenced in a study of technical replicates of blood from a handful of donors. Clones were read by immunoSEQ multiplex PCR, and TCRdb kept only the in-frame ones, dropping some. Of tens of thousands of clones detected, 89% appear once; the ten largest clones hold roughly 0.38%. Sequenced: T cells isolated from PBMCs. Receptors originate from a human donor in good health.

J is TRBJ2-1 and V is TRBV19; TRBD1 aligns across 8 bases. The CDR3 consists of 15 residues. V shed 8 bases, J shed 4 bases, and the junction held 10 bases outside the gene matches. Germline values: CDR1 LNHDA, CDR2 SQIVND (reference sequence). Here the CDR3 reads CASSTGQGYYNEQFF. CDR3 bases: TGTGCCAGTTCGACTGGACAGGGATATTACAATGAGCAGTTCTTC.

The chain links TRBV9 to TRBJ1-3; 8 bases agree with TRBD1. Per germline, CDR1 SGDLS and CDR2 YYNGEE. The V segment lost 3 bases and the J segment 3 bases; nucleotides outside the gene matches: 5. The CDR3 contains 15 residues. The chain's CDR3 is CASSASGGYGNTIYF. The CDR3 coding sequence is TGTGCCAGCAGCGCCTCAGGGGGCTATGGAAACACCATATATTTT.